This T cell receptor beta chain came from a study of neurological immune-mediated disorders. Study results and caveats: The study found the most TCR clonal expansion in HTLV-1-associated myelopathy and the least in multiple sclerosis, below healthy controls. TCR-beta repertoires seemed private in all groups, with no expanded CDR3 amino acid sequences shared.

The cDNA was synthesized by 5'RACE incorporating 10-nucleotide random UMIs. Whenever a sequencing run was performed, it yielded over 190 million TCR-beta sequences from 15-18 subjects. TCRdb passed the 5' RACE reads through MiXCR, listing each CDR3 protein once. The sample consists of approximately 89,000 distinct CDR3 sequences, about 12% of them appearing once. Time point of the sample: longitudinal time-point 2. About this clonotype: What it binds is not known.

The germline CDR1 and CDR2 sequences are KGHSH and LQKENI. The CDR3 has 13 amino acids. V shed 4 bases and J shed 7 bases, with 14 bases lying between them. V and J are TRBV18 and TRBJ2-7; D gene ambiguous. Sequencing was done on a sample of PBMCs. The clonotype comes from a female donor with HTLV-1-associated myelopathy (HAM/TSP). This CDR3 reads CASSLGWSGEQYF. CDR3 nucleotides: TGTGCCAGCTCACTCGGGTGGTCGGGTGAGCAGTACTTC.